A single sample is the source of the 9 T cell receptor beta chains below, sequenced in a study of PD-1 blockade in mismatch repair-deficient tumors. TCRdb's table, derived via immunoSEQ multiplex PCR, lists solely in-frame clones and lacks some. The sample includes roughly 110,000 clones, roughly 80% seen only once; the top ten take about 4.7%. Sequences were derived from peripheral blood, sampled roughly 60 weeks after starting pembrolizumab. These receptors all come from an adult with mismatch repair-deficient cancer.

The chain is built from TRBV7-9 and TRBJ1-4; D not resolved. This CDR3 contains 14 residues. Germline lookup yields CDR1 SEHNR and CDR2 FQNEAQ (reference sequence). Deletions cut 1 base from V and 2 bases from J, with 5 bases between. The DNA for the CDR3 is TGTGCCAGCAGCTTAGGAGCGACTAATGAAAAACTGTTTTTT. It translates to CASSLGATNEKLFF. The whole variable domain, filled in from reference TRBV7-9 and TRBJ1-4, reads DTGVSQNPRHKITKRGQNVTFRCDPISEHNRLYWYRQTLGQGPEFLTYFQNEAQLEKSRLLSDRFSAERPKGSFSTLEIQRTEQGDSAMYLCASSLGATNEKLFFGSGTQLSVL.

The chain recombines TRBV5-1 with TRBJ2-2; D unclear. Trimming stripped 4 bases from V and 0 bases from J, with 7 bases between. CDR1 is SGHRS, CDR2 YFSETQ, per germline. This CDR3 has 14 residues. The CDR3 DNA reads as TGCGCCAGCAGCCCGACTTCGAACACCGGGGAGCTGTTTTTT. Translating gives CASSPTSNTGELFF.

The chain uses TRBV7-9 and TRBJ1-1; D is unresolved. This CDR3 has 11 residues. Germline V gives CDR1 SEHNR, CDR2 FQNEAQ (reference sequence). Trimming removed 6 bases at V and 11 bases at J, with 13 bases between. The CDR3 loop is CASSSSWEAFF. CDR3 DNA: TGTGCCAGCAGTTCGAGTTGGGAGGCTTTCTTT. The full variable domain, rest sourced from reference TRBV7-9 and TRBJ1-1, is DTGVSQNPRHKITKRGQNVTFRCDPISEHNRLYWYRQTLGQGPEFLTYFQNEAQLEKSRLLSDRFSAERPKGSFSTLEIQRTEQGDSAMYLCASSSSWEAFFGQGTRLTVV.

The chain carries TRBV11-2 and TRBJ2-7, with unresolved D. The CDR3 length is 12 residues. From germline, CDR1 is SGHAT and CDR2 FQNNGV. Trimming removed 1 base at V and 6 bases at J, with 7 bases between. The CDR3 nucleotides are TGTGCCAGCAGCTTAGTCAGACGCGAGCAGTACTTC. Translated: CASSLVRREQYF.

This chain uses TRBV30 with TRBJ1-2, with TRBD1 identical over 12 bases. Germline V gene sequence: CDR1 GTSNPN, CDR2 SVGIG (reference sequence). Trimming cost V 2 bases and J 7 bases; bases outside gene matches: 5. The CDR3 length is 14 residues. CDR3 residues: CAWSPGQGAGGYTF. Here the CDR3 DNA reads TGTGCCTGGAGTCCGGGACAGGGGGCAGGTGGCTACACCTTC. The whole variable domain, remainder taken from reference TRBV30 and TRBJ1-2, is SQTIHQWPATLVQPVGSPLSLECTVEGTSNPNLYWYRQAAGRGLQLLFYSVGIGQISSEVPQNLSASRPQDRQFILSSKKLLLSDSGFYLCAWSPGQGAGGYTFGSGTRLTVV.

The chain has TRBV19 and TRBJ2-1; the D is unclear. V was cut by 3 bases and J by 5 bases, with 11 bases left in between. From germline, CDR1 is LNHDA and CDR2 SQIVND (reference sequence). There are 14 residues in the CDR3. In nucleotides, the CDR3 is TGTGCCAGTAGTATTAGGAGAATAGACAATGAGCAGTTCTTC. Translated, it gives CASSIRRIDNEQFF. The variable domain in full, completed from reference TRBV19 and TRBJ2-1, reads DGGITQSPKYLFRKEGQNVTLSCEQNLNHDAMYWYRQDPGQGLRLIYYSQIVNDFQKGDIAEGYSVSREKKESFPLTVTSAQKNPTAFYLCASSIRRIDNEQFFGPGTRLTVL.

This chain connects TRBV6-1 to TRBJ1-3, with D tentatively TRBD1 (5 bases). The CDR3 runs to 16 residues. The V end lost 3 bases, the J end lost 0 bases, and 12 bases lay between the germline ends. Germline-derived CDR1 and CDR2 are MNHNS and SASEGT. In DNA, the CDR3 is TGTGCCAGCAGTGACCGGGGCCACTTCTCTGGAAACACCATATATTTT. It encodes CASSDRGHFSGNTIYF.

CDR3 residues: CASSFIGLAGTDTQYF. CDR3 coding DNA: TGTGCCAGCAGTTTCATCGGACTAGCGGGGACAGATACGCAGTATTTT. The chain couples TRBV6-6 to TRBJ2-3; the match to TRBD2 covers 12 bases. The germline gives CDR1 MNHNY, CDR2 SVGAGI (reference sequence). The CDR3 contains 16 residues. J lost 3 bases, V lost 4 bases, and 5 bases had no gene match.

The rearrangement uses TRBV6-6 and TRBJ1-5; D is possibly TRBD1 (6 bases). Germline V gives CDR1 MNHNY, CDR2 SVGAGI (reference sequence). The V gene lost 2 bases and the J gene lost 6 bases, with 14 bases spanning the gap. The CDR3 consists of 15 residues. Here the CDR3 reads CASSYGEGESQPQHF. The CDR3 region has the DNA TGTGCCAGCAGTTACGGGGAGGGGGAGAGTCAGCCCCAGCATTTT.